A single sample gave rise to the 14 T cell receptor beta chains below, sequenced in a study of beta chain features in type 1 diabetes. Overall study results and limits: All four CD4+ subsets from Type 1 diabetes patients carried moderately but significantly shorter TCRB CDR3s.

What was sequenced were expressed TCRB transcripts, since all of the isolated RNA had been reverse transcribed. TCRdb keeps only in-frame clones here, not all; method: immunoSEQ multiplex PCR. This table has around 260,000 clones, roughly 22% appearing once. No cognate antigen is known for these TCRs. The sample was naive CD4+ T cells from blood. The receptors derive from a woman between 40 and 55 years old with type 1 diabetes.

This clone was observed a few times. The sample contains more than one DNA sequence encoding this CDR3. The chain recombines TRBV28 with TRBJ1-2; tentatively, D is TRBD1 (6 bases). The CDR3 runs to 14 residues. The V end lost 2 bases, the J end lost 2 bases, and 9 bases lay between the germline ends. The germline CDR1 and CDR2 sequences are MDHEN and SYDVKM. CDR3: CASSLGQGNYGYTF. CDR3 nucleotide sequence: TGTGCCAGCAGTTTAGGCCAGGGGAACTATGGCTACACCTTC.

J is TRBJ1-2 and V is TRBV11-2, with no clear D. CDR3 length: 11 amino acids. Germline CDR1 is SGHAT and CDR2 is FQNNGV. With 5 bases removed from V and 2 bases from J, the gap between germline ends came to 3 bases. The CDR3 sequence is CASSPNYGYTF. The CDR3 region has the DNA TGTGCCAGCAGCCCAAACTATGGCTACACCTTC.

The chain joins TRBV30 to TRBJ1-4; no clear D gene. Per germline, CDR1 GTSNPN and CDR2 SVGIG (reference sequence). V was shortened by 0 bases and J by 8 bases, with 13 bases between the two germline ends. The CDR3 totals 14 residues. This chain's CDR3 is CAWSVPAGEEKLFF. DNA for the CDR3: TGTGCCTGGAGTGTACCGGCAGGCGAAGAAAAACTGTTTTTT.

For this clone: The sample holds other DNA sequences that translate to the same CDR3. The J gene is TRBJ2-1, the V gene TRBV7-2, with 16 bases identical to TRBD2. This CDR3 spans 17 amino acids. J lost 10 bases, V lost 1 base, and 7 bases had no gene match. Germline CDR1 SGHTA, CDR2 FQGNSA. CDR3 DNA sequence: TGTGCCAGCAGCTTAGTTGGGACTAGCGGGGGGGCAGGAGAGCAGTTCTTC. Protein sequence: CASSLVGTSGGAGEQFF.

This clone has just a few counts. The chain recombines TRBV18 with TRBJ2-1, with a tentative D call TRBD2 (6 bases). V gave up 5 bases and J gave up 3 bases, with 17 bases separating them. Germline values: CDR1 KGHSH, CDR2 LQKENI. There are 16 residues in the CDR3. The CDR3 reads CASSSTTASVYNEQFF. CDR3 nucleotide sequence: TGTGCCAGCTCATCAACCACGGCTAGCGTCTACAATGAGCAGTTCTTC.

This clone was picked up a small number of times. V is TRBV7-2 and J is TRBJ1-4; D is perhaps TRBD1 (5 bases). CDR3 size: 17 residues. Looked up from germline, CDR1 is SGHTA and CDR2 is FQGNSA. V shed 5 bases and J shed 8 bases, with 24 bases lying between them. The CDR3 sequence is CASSAGRGTSWEEKLFF. The CDR3 DNA follows: TGTGCCAGCAGCGCAGGCCGGGGGACGTCGTGGGAGGAAAAACTGTTTTTT.

V and J are TRBV7-2 and TRBJ2-7; 9 bases line up with TRBD2. Germline CDR1 is SGHTA and CDR2 is FQGNSA. There are 16 residues in the CDR3. V shed 5 bases and J 0 bases; nucleotides not matched to a gene: 8. This chain's CDR3 is CASSPRTSEISYEQYF. The CDR3 DNA is TGTGCCAGCAGCCCCCGGACTAGCGAGATCTCCTACGAGCAGTACTTC.

This clone was found a few times. V gene TRBV7-2 combines with J gene TRBJ2-4; maybe TRBD1 (7 bases). This CDR3 is 14 amino acids long. Germline CDR1 reads SGHTA; CDR2 reads FQGNSA. Trimming removed 1 base from V and 8 bases from J, with 12 bases in between. In DNA, the CDR3 is TGTGCCAGCAGCTTAGGGGCAGGGGGGCACATTCAGTACTTC. Its protein is CASSLGAGGHIQYF. Drawing the rest from reference TRBV7-2 and TRBJ2-4, the complete variable domain is GAGVSQSPSNKVTEKGKDVELRCDPISGHTALYWYRQSLGQGLEFLIYFQGNSAPDKSGLPSDRFSAERTGGSVSTLTIQRTQQEDSAVYLCASSLGAGGHIQYFGAGTRLSVL.

The chain has TRBV11-2 and TRBJ2-7, with no clear D. This CDR3 region has 13 residues. Germline lookup yields CDR1 SGHAT and CDR2 FQNNGV. Trimming took 4 bases from V and 7 from J, leaving 14 bases between them. The CDR3 loop reads CASSSPAHREQYF. CDR3 nucleotides: TGTGCCAGCAGCTCTCCCGCCCATCGGGAGCAGTACTTC.

The V call is TRBV23-1, the J call TRBJ1-5, with a weak D call TRBD1 (6 bases). TRBV23-1 is recorded as an ORF, its role being uncertain. The CDR3 consists of 16 residues. V lost 4 bases, J lost 3 bases, and 16 bases lay in between. In DNA form, the CDR3 reads TGCGCCAGCAGTCGGGCAGGGGCAATTGTCAATCAGCCCCAGCATTTT. As protein: CASSRAGAIVNQPQHF.

This chain connects TRBV5-1 to TRBJ2-7; D possibly corresponds to TRBD1 (6 bases). The CDR3 contains 14 residues. Trimming stripped 4 bases from V and 3 bases from J, with 14 bases between. Germline CDR1 reads SGHRS; CDR2 reads YFSETQ. CDR3 sequence: CASSHYPDSYEQYF. The CDR3 DNA reads as TGCGCCAGCAGCCACTACCCGGACAGCTACGAGCAGTACTTC.

V usage is TRBV5-1 and J usage is TRBJ2-6; 8 bases line up with TRBD1. This CDR3 has 16 residues. With V trimmed by 2 bases and J by 4 bases, 5 bases remained unmatched. Germline CDR1 and CDR2: SGHRS and YFSETQ. Here the CDR3 DNA reads TGCGCCAGCAGCTTTCAGGGGGCGCAAGGGGCCAACGTCCTGACTTTC. Its protein is CASSFQGAQGANVLTF.

The genes are TRBV4-3 and TRBJ2-1; the match to TRBD2 covers 7 bases. The CDR3 has 16 amino acids. V dropped 0 bases and J dropped 6; count of bases not matched to a gene: 8. Germline lookup yields CDR1 LGHNA and CDR2 YSLEER. The CDR3 region is CASSQEGGFGGNEQFF. The CDR3 bases are TGCGCCAGCAGCCAAGAGGGAGGGTTTGGTGGCAATGAGCAGTTCTTC.

In its sample, this clone was seen a few times. J is TRBJ2-5 and V is TRBV29-1; D might be TRBD2 (7 bases). CDR1 is SQVTM, CDR2 ANQGSEA, per germline. This CDR3 is 14 amino acids long. V lost 6 bases and J lost 2, with 16 bases in between. CDR3 nucleotides: TGCAGCGTCGGGGCGGGGGCGGGACAAGAGACCCAGTACTTC. Its protein product is CSVGAGAGQETQYF.